The 16 T cell receptor beta chains below were found in one sample sequenced in a study of blood T cell repertoires in COVID-19. Generated by immunoSEQ multiplex PCR, the TCRdb table keeps only in-frame clones and is missing some. This table holds about 400,000 clones, over 85% found once. The sample comprised PBMCs or T cells enriched from blood (not recorded which). These receptors were collected from a woman between 25 and 40 years old who had recovered from COVID-19.

The chain employs TRBV7-2 and TRBJ1-6, with TRBD1 matching over 9 bases. J gave up 4 bases and V 0 bases, and 7 bases lay outside the gene matches. The CDR3 is made up of 18 amino acids. CDR1 and CDR2 (germline): SGHTA, FQGNSA. The CDR3 DNA sequence: TGTGCCAGCAGCTTAGCGCTGGGACAGGGTGATTATAATTCACCCCTCCACTTT. Translated: CASSLALGQGDYNSPLHF.

The gene calls are TRBV5-1 and TRBJ1-5, with TRBD1 matching over 9 bases. The CDR3 contains 14 residues. The J segment lost 7 bases and the V segment lost 4 bases, leaving 6 bases of the junction unmatched. Germline CDR1 and CDR2: SGHRS and YFSETQ. The CDR3 is CASSPGQGPQPQHF. CDR3 in DNA: TGCGCCAGCAGCCCTGGACAGGGGCCCCAGCCCCAGCATTTT.

The chain combines TRBV5-1 with TRBJ2-5, with 8 bases that match TRBD2. The CDR3 has 16 residues. Trimming took 2 bases from V and 0 from J; bases not matched to a gene: 6. Germline assignment: CDR1 SGHRS and CDR2 YFSETQ. The chain's CDR3 is CASSFWRRGDQETQYF. The CDR3 DNA follows: TGCGCCAGCAGCTTTTGGAGGCGGGGGGACCAAGAGACCCAGTACTTC.

The CDR3 region is CASSWLAQGGQETQYF. The DNA for the CDR3 is TGTGCCAGCAGTTGGCTAGCGCAGGGGGGACAAGAGACCCAGTACTTC. J is TRBJ2-5 and V is TRBV28; D is perhaps TRBD1 (7 bases). This CDR3 contains 16 residues. CDR1 is MDHEN and CDR2 is SYDVKM in the germline V gene. V was cut by 4 bases and J by 2 bases, with 17 bases left in between.

The J gene is TRBJ2-2, the V gene TRBV6-4; D might be TRBD2 (7 bases). This CDR3 contains 15 residues. Germline V CDR1 and CDR2: MRHNA, SNTAGT. V was shortened by 0 bases and J by 7 bases, with 12 bases between the two germline ends. CDR3 sequence (DNA): TGTGCCAGCAGTGACTCGGCGGGGGCCCACGGGGAGCTGTTTTTT. It encodes CASSDSAGAHGELFF.

The CDR3 spells CASSSRGAGELFF. The CDR3 coding sequence is TGTGCCAGCAGCTCCAGGGGTGCCGGGGAGCTGTTTTTT. The J gene is TRBJ2-2, the V gene TRBV14; D is possibly TRBD1 (6 bases). In germline, CDR1 is SGHDN, CDR2 FVKESK. The ends were cut back, 5 bases at V and 6 bases at J, with 10 bases in the middle. This CDR3 region has 13 residues.

V is TRBV28 and J is TRBJ1-3, with D possibly TRBD1 on 5 matching bases. V was clipped by 4 bases and J by 7 bases, with 20 bases between them. The CDR3 sequence is 16 residues long. The germline CDR1 and CDR2 sequences are MDHEN and SYDVKM. The CDR3 spells CASSSPGEGIRNTIYF. CDR3 sequence (DNA): TGTGCCAGCAGTTCCCCCGGGGAGGGGATCAGGAACACCATATATTTT.

The V gene is TRBV7-9, the J gene TRBJ1-1; unclear D gene. Trimming stripped 5 bases from V and 3 bases from J, with 7 bases between. Germline loops: CDR1 SEHNR, CDR2 FQNEAQ (reference sequence). This CDR3 contains 12 residues. CDR3 nucleotides: TGTGCCAGCAGCCTCTCCCACACTGAAGCTTTCTTT. Protein sequence: CASSLSHTEAFF.

Written as DNA, the CDR3 is TGTGCCAGCGGGACAGGGAATGAAAAACTGTTTTTT. Amino acid sequence: CASGTGNEKLFF. This chain connects TRBV28 to TRBJ1-4; TRBD1 agrees at 9 bases. Trimming cost V 8 bases and J 5 bases; bases outside gene matches: 0. Germline assignment: CDR1 MDHEN and CDR2 SYDVKM. The CDR3 is 12 residues long.

The rearrangement uses TRBV27 and TRBJ2-7; no definite D call. CDR1 and CDR2 (germline): MNHEY, SMNVEV (reference sequence). The CDR3 consists of 13 residues. Trimming stripped 6 bases from V and 7 bases from J, with 16 bases between. CDR3 sequence reads: CASSPRPLREQYF. The DNA of the CDR3 is TGTGCCAGCAGCCCTAGACCCTTAAGGGAGCAGTACTTC.

The rearrangement uses TRBV24-1 and TRBJ2-2; 8 bases are shared with TRBD2. The CDR3 contains 18 residues. Trimming at V came to 7 bases and at J to 0 bases, leaving 12 bases not matched to a gene. Per the germline V gene, CDR1 is KGHDR and CDR2 is SFDVKD. Here the CDR3 DNA reads TGTGCCACCAGCCAATTAGCGGGACGCACCACGAACACCGGGGAGCTGTTTTTT. Translation gives CATSQLAGRTTNTGELFF.

This clone was detected only a few times. This CDR3 reads CASSLQGARHYGYTF. CDR3 sequence (DNA): TGTGCCAGCAGTTTACAGGGGGCGCGGCACTATGGCTACACCTTC. V usage is TRBV28 and J usage is TRBJ1-2, with 8 bases lining up with TRBD1. J was trimmed by 3 bases and V by 2 bases; bases with no gene match: 5. The CDR3 totals 15 residues. Germline CDR1 reads MDHEN; CDR2 reads SYDVKM.

This chain uses TRBV10-3 with TRBJ2-7; 10 bases match TRBD2. With V trimmed by 6 bases and J by 3 bases, 11 bases remained unmatched. Per germline, CDR1 ENHRY and CDR2 SYGVKD. CDR3 length equals 16 residues. CDR3 loop: CAIRLPAGGLNYEQYF. The DNA for the CDR3 is TGTGCCATCAGGCTTCCAGCGGGAGGGCTAAACTACGAGCAGTACTTC.

V gene TRBV28 combines with J gene TRBJ2-5; a possible D gene is TRBD2 (7 bases). The CDR3 extends over 14 amino acids. V lost 0 bases and J lost 5, with 10 bases in between. The germline V gene has CDR1 MDHEN and CDR2 SYDVKM. The CDR3 region is CASSLWGGQETQYF. DNA of the CDR3: TGTGCCAGCAGTTTATGGGGGGGGCAGGAGACCCAGTACTTC.

The chain has TRBV27 and TRBJ2-1; 8 bases line up with TRBD2. There are 15 residues in the CDR3. Losses at the gene ends were 5 bases for V and 12 bases for J; bases not matched to a gene: 15. Germline-derived CDR1 and CDR2 are MNHEY and SMNVEV (reference sequence). The CDR3 DNA follows: TGTGCCAGCAGTCCGGGGGGGACGCCCCGGGCTCGGCAGTTCTTC. It encodes CASSPGGTPRARQFF.

The chain employs TRBV2 and TRBJ1-1; the D gene is possibly TRBD1 (5 bases). Germline V gene sequence: CDR1 SNHLY, CDR2 FYNNEI. Trimming shortened V by 7 bases and J by 3 bases, and 15 bases separated the two germline ends. The CDR3 has 14 residues. The CDR3 DNA sequence: TGTGCCAGCACATGGCGTCCGGGGGACACTGAAGCTTTCTTT. Protein sequence: CASTWRPGDTEAFF.